This TCR beta chain was identified during a study of cytomegalovirus exposure and HLA in healthy donors. Study outcomes and limitations: Further analysis was carried out later, and it showed several of the most significant clusters appearing linked to common viral pathogens. High sensitivity and specificity were reportedly achieved when the classifier diagnosed cytomegalovirus status. With later analysis, a missense DCLRE1C variant became linked to TCR beta V- and J-gene trimming.

Per germline, CDR1 SGHDT and CDR2 YYEEEE. CDR3 length: 17 residues. The V and J ends lost 4 bases and 0 bases, in that order; junction bases with no gene match: 10. Concerning this clone itself: Its antigen is as yet unknown.

Primers: 60 Vbeta forward and 13 Jbeta reverse. Sequencing was performed with immunoSEQ multiplex PCR; in TCRdb, only in-frame clones are kept and a portion is missing. The data hold roughly 200,000 clones, with roughly 85% observed a single time. The genes are TRBV5-6 and TRBJ1-3; 7 bases are shared with TRBD1. The sequence came from a woman in her late teens or twenties in good health and CMV-seronegative. The sample comprised PBMCs. CDR3 sequence reads: CASSEYRGNRSGNTIYF. DNA of the CDR3: TGTGCCAGCAGCGAATACAGGGGCAATCGCTCTGGAAACACCATATATTTT. Variable domain in full (rest from reference TRBV5-6 and TRBJ1-3): DAGVTQSPTHLIKTRGQQVTLRCSPKSGHDTVSWYQQALGQGPQFIFQYYEEEERQRGNFPDRFSGHQFPNYSSELNVNALLLGDSALYLCASSEYRGNRSGNTIYFGEGSWLTVV.